Here is one T cell receptor beta chain with its context. The data belong to a study of CD8 T cells in Susac syndrome. Per the germline V gene, CDR1 is SQVTM and CDR2 is ANQGSEA. The CDR3 is made up of 14 amino acids. Trimming at V came to 7 bases and at J to 2 bases, leaving 9 bases not matched to a gene. Random hexamers were used to reverse transcribe the RNA input (roughly 0.5 to 1 ug). TCRdb recomputed calls from the immunoSEQ multiplex PCR reads with MiXCR, one row per CDR3 protein. The sample lists some 180,000 distinct CDR3 sequences, approximately 94% occurring once. The source of this sequence is a human donor in good health. The sequencing input was CD4+ T cells from PBMCs. This chain connects TRBV29-1 to TRBJ2-5, with 8 bases aligning to TRBD1. This chain's CDR3 is CSGTGRGAQETQYF. CDR3 DNA: TGCAGCGGGACAGGGCGCGGCGCACAAGAGACCCAGTACTTC.